This T cell receptor (beta chain) was recorded in a study of metastatic and nonmetastatic thyroid tumors. The junction had 3 bases not matched to a gene; V was cut back by 0 bases and J by 0 bases. The CDR3 is 16 residues long. Germline V gene sequence: CDR1 SGHRS, CDR2 YFSETQ. No treatment had been given to any patient before thyroid surgery. TCRdb redid the clone calls on the PCR reads using MiXCR. In the table there are roughly 10,000 clones, 32% of which are singletons. The V and J genes are TRBV5-1 and TRBJ2-7, with 10 bases identical to TRBD2. The sequencing input was tumor tissue. This TCR derives from a female donor with papillary thyroid cancer or a benign thyroid nodule (not recorded which). Some clones in this sample may be carry-over from other donors' samples. The CDR3 reads CASSLEASGSSYEQYF. CDR3 bases: TGCGCCAGCAGCTTGGAGGCTAGCGGGAGCTCCTACGAGCAGTACTTC.